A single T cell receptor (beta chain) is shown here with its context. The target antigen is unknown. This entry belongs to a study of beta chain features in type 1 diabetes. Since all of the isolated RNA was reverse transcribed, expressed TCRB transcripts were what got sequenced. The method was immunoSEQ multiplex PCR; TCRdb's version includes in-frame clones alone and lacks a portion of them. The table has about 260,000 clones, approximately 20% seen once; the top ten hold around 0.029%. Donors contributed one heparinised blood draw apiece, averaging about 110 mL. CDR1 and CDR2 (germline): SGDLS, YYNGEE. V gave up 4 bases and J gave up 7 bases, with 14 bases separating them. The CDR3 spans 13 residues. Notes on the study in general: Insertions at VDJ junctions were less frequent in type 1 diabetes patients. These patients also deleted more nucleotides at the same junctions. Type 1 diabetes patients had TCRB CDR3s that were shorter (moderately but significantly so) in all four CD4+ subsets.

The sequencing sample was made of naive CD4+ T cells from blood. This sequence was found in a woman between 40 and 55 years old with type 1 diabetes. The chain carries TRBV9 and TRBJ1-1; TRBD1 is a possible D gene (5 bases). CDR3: CASSSYLGGEAFF. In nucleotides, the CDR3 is TGTGCCAGCAGCTCTTACCTCGGGGGTGAAGCTTTCTTT.